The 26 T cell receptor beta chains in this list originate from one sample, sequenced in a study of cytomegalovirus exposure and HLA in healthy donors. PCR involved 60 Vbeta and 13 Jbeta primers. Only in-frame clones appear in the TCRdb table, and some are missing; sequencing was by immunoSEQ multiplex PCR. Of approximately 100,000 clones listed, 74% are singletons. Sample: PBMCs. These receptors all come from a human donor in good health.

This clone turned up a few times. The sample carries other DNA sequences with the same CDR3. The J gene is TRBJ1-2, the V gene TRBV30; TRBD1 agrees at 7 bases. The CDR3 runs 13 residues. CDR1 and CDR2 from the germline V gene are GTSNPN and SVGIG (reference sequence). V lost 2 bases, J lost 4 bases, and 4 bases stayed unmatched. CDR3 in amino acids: CAWSRDRPYGYTF. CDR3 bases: TGTGCCTGGAGTCGGGACAGACCCTATGGCTACACCTTC.

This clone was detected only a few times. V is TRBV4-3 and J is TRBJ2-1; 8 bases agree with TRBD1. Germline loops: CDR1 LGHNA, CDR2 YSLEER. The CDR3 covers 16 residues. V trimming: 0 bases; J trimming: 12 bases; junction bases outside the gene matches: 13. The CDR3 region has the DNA TGCGCCAGCAGCCAAGAGGTTCCGGGACAGGCCTACCGGCAGTTCTTC. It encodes CASSQEVPGQAYRQFF.

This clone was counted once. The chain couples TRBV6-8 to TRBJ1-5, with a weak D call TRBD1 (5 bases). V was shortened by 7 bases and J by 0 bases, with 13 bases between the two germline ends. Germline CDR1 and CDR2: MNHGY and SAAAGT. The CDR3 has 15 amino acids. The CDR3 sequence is CASTPTDASNQPQHF. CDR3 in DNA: TGTGCCAGCACCCCGACAGACGCTAGCAATCAGCCCCAGCATTTT.

This CDR3 is CSVRLGGRRSYEQYF. The CDR3 DNA reads as TGCAGCGTCCGCCTGGGGGGACGGAGAAGCTACGAGCAGTACTTC. The rearrangement uses TRBV29-1 and TRBJ2-7; D might be TRBD2 (6 bases). Germline loops: CDR1 SQVTM, CDR2 ANQGSEA. The CDR3 has 15 amino acids. Trimming removed 6 bases at V and 3 bases at J, with 21 bases between.

CDR3 sequence: CASSEAPTYEQYF. The CDR3 DNA sequence: TGTGCCAGCAGTGAAGCCCCTACCTACGAGCAGTACTTC. J is TRBJ2-7 and V is TRBV2; no clear D. CDR1 is SNHLY and CDR2 is FYNNEI in the germline V gene. Trimming pared 0 bases from V and 2 bases from J, leaving 5 bases between. This CDR3 region has 13 residues.

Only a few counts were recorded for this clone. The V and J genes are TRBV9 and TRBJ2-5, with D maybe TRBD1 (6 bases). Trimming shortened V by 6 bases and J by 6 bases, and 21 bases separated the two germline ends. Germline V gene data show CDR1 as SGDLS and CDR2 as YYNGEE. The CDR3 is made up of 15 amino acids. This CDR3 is CASTPSIGGEKTQYF. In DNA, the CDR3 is TGTGCCAGCACCCCCTCGATTGGGGGCGAGAAGACCCAGTACTTC. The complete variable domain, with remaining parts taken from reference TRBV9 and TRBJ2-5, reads DSGVTQTPKHLITATGQRVTLRCSPRSGDLSVYWYQQSLDQGLQFLIQYYNGEERAKGNILERFSAQQFPDLHSELNLSSLELGDSALYFCASTPSIGGEKTQYFGPGTRLLVL.

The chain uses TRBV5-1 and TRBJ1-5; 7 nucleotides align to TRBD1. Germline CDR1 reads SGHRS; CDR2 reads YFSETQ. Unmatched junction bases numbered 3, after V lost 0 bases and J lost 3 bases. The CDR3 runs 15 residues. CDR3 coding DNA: TGCGCCAGCAGCTTGGGAGACAGGGTCAATCAGCCCCAGCATTTT. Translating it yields CASSLGDRVNQPQHF.

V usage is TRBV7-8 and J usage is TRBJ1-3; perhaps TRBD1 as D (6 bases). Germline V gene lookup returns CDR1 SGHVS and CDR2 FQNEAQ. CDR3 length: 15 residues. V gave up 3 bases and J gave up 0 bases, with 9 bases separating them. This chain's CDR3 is CASSFGDISGNTIYF. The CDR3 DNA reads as TGTGCCAGCAGCTTCGGGGACATCTCTGGAAACACCATATATTTT.

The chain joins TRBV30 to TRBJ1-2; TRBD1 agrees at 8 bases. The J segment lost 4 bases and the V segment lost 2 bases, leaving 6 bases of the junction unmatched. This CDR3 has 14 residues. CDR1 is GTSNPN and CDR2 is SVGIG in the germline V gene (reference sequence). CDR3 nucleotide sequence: TGTGCCTGGAGTAGGGGGACAGGCCTCTATGGCTACACCTTC. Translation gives CAWSRGTGLYGYTF.

The CDR3 reads CTSSQYPGNEQYF. CDR3 nucleotides: TGCACCAGCAGCCAATACCCCGGTAACGAGCAGTACTTC. The chain carries TRBV1 and TRBJ2-7; the table's D call, TRBD2, has no DNA check behind it. TRBV1 corresponds to a pseudogene. This CDR3 region has 13 residues.

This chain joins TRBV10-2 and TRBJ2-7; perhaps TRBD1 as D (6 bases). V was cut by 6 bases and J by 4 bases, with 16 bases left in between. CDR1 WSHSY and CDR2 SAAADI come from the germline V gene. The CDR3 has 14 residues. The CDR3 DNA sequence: TGCGCCAGCAGAGCAGGGGCCTCGGGGTACGAGCAGTACTTC. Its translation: CASRAGASGYEQYF.

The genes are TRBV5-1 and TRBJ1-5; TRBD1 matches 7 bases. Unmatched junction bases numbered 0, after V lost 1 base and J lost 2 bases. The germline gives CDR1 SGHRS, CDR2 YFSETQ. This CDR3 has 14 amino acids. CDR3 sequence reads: CASSLTGGNQPQHF. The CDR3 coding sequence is TGCGCCAGCAGCTTGACAGGGGGCAATCAGCCCCAGCATTTT.

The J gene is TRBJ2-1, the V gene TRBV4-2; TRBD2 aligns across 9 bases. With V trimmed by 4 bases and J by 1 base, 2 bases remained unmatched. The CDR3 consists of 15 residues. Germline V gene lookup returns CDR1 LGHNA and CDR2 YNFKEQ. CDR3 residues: CASSRSGGSYNEQFF. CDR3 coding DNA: TGTGCCAGCAGCCGTAGCGGGGGTTCCTACAATGAGCAGTTCTTC.

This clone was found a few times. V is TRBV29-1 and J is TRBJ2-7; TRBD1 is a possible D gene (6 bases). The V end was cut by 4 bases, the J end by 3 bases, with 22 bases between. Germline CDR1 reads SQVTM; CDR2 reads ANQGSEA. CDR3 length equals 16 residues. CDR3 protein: CSVVGETGRKSYEQYF. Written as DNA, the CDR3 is TGCAGCGTTGTGGGGGAGACAGGAAGAAAGAGCTACGAGCAGTACTTC.

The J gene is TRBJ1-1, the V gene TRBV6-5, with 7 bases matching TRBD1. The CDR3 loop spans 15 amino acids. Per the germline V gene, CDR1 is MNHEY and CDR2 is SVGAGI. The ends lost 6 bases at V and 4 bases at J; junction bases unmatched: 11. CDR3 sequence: CASRPQARGPTEAFF. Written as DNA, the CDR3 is TGTGCCAGCAGGCCACAGGCAAGGGGGCCCACTGAAGCTTTCTTT.

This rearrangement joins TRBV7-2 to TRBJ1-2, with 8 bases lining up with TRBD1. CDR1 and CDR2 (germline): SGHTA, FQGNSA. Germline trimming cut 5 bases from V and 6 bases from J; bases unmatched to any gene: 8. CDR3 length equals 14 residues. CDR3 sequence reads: CASSPKTGGDGYTF. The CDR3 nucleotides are TGTGCCAGCAGCCCCAAAACAGGGGGAGATGGCTACACCTTC.

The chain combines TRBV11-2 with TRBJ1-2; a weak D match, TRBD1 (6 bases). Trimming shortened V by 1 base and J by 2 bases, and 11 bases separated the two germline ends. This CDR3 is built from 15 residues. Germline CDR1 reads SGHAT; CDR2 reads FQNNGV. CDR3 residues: CASSLGRGRNYGYTF. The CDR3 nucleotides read TGTGCCAGCAGCTTAGGGCGGGGGCGGAACTATGGCTACACCTTC.

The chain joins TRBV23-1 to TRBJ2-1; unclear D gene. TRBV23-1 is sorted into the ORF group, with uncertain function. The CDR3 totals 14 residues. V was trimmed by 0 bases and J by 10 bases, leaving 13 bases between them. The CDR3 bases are TGCGCCAGCAGTCAATCGGGCTTGAGTGGCGAGCAGTTCTTC. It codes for CASSQSGLSGEQFF.

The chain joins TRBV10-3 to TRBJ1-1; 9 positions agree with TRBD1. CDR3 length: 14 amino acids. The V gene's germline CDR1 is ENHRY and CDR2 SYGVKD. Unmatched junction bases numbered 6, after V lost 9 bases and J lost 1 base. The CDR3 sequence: CAIRQGVGNTEAFF. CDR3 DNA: TGTGCCATAAGACAGGGGGTGGGGAACACTGAAGCTTTCTTT.

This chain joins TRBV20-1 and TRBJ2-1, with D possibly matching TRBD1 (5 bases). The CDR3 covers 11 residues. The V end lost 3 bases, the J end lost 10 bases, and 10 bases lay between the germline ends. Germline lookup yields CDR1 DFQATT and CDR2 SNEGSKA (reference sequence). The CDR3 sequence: CSARADREQFF. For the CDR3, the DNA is TGCAGTGCTAGGGCCGACAGAGAGCAGTTCTTC.

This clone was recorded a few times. The CDR3 spells CASSQLDRDSPLHF. The CDR3 region has the DNA TGCGCCAGCAGCCAACTAGACAGGGATTCACCCCTCCACTTT. The V gene is TRBV4-3, the J gene TRBJ1-6; 7 bases are a match to TRBD1. The CDR3 contains 14 residues. The ends lost 2 bases at V and 8 bases at J; junction bases unmatched: 3. From germline, CDR1 is LGHNA and CDR2 YSLEER.

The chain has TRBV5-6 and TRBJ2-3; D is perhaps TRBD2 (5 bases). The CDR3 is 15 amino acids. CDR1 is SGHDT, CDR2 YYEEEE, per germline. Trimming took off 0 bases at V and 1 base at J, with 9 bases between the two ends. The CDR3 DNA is TGTGCCAGCAGCTTGGGGACTCCAGGCACAGATACGCAGTATTTT. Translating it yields CASSLGTPGTDTQYF.

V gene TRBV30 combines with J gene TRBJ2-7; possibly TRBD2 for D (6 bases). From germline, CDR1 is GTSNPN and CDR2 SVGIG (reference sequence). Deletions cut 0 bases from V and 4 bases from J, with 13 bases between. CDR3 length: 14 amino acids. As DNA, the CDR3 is TGTGCCTGGAGTGTCGGAGGGGTAGGGTACGAGCAGTACTTC. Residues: CAWSVGGVGYEQYF.

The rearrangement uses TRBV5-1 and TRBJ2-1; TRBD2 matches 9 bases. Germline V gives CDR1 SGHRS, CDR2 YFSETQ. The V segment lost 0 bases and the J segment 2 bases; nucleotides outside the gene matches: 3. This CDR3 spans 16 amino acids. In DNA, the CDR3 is TGCGCCAGCAGCTTGGGCCTAGCGGGACCCTACAATGAGCAGTTCTTC. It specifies CASSLGLAGPYNEQFF. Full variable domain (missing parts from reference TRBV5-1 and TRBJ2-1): KAGVTQTPRYLIKTRGQQVTLSCSPISGHRSVSWYQQTPGQGLQFLFEYFSETQRNKGNFPGRFSGRQFSNSRSEMNVSTLELGDSALYLCASSLGLAGPYNEQFFGPGTRLTVL.

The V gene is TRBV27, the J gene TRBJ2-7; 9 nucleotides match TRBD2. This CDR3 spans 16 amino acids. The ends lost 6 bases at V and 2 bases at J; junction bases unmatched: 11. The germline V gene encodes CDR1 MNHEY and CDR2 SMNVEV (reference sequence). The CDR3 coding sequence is TGTGCCAGCAGAGGAGGGATGAGCGGGAGGACCTACGAGCAGTACTTC. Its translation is CASRGGMSGRTYEQYF.

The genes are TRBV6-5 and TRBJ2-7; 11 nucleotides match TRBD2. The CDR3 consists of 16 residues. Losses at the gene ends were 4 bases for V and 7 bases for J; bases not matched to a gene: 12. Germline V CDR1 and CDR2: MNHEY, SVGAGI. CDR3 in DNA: TGTGCCAGCAGTTCCCTAGCGGGGGGTCCCTTTGAGGAGCAGTACTTC. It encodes CASSSLAGGPFEEQYF.